Included here is one T cell receptor beta chain sequence, with context. Genomic DNA of each subset was evenly split across several immunoSEQ plates. TCRdb's table, derived via immunoSEQ multiplex PCR, lists solely in-frame clones and lacks some. The sample carries about 2.3 million clones, more than 85% recorded once. Germline V gene sequence: CDR1 SEHNR, CDR2 FQNEAQ (reference sequence). The V segment lost 5 bases and the J segment 2 bases; nucleotides outside the gene matches: 8. The CDR3 extends over 15 amino acids. These data are taken from a study of shared clonotypes between healthy human individuals.

This sequence originates from a man younger than 30 in good health. Some clones in this sample may be carry-over from other donors' samples. The genes are TRBV7-9 and TRBJ2-5; 7 nucleotides agree with TRBD2. Specimen: naive CD4+ T cells from PBMCs. Indicated subset: CD45RA+ positively selected. The CDR3, as DNA: TGTGCCAGCAGCCACAGACTAGCTGGTCAAGAGACCCAGTACTTC. Residues: CASSHRLAGQETQYF.